This T cell receptor beta chain originates from a study of patients and donors after allogeneic stem cell transplantation. Germline V gene sequence: CDR1 LGHNA, CDR2 YSLEER. This CDR3 is built from 14 residues. V was pared by 1 base and J by 7 bases, with 13 bases between. TCRdb independently ran MiXCR on the RT-PCR reads; one entry per CDR3 protein. This table has about 200,000 distinct CDR3 sequences, 38% appearing once. This chain links TRBV4-3 with TRBJ1-2; possible D gene TRBD1, 5 bases. The clonotype was recovered from a human donor who was either an allogeneic HSCT recipient or a stem cell or donor lymphocyte infusion donor (not recorded which). It is not recorded whose cells these are; they may come from a transplant donor. The sequenced sample consisted of blood, either unsorted or a sorted T cell fraction (not recorded which). CDR3: CASSQGPGRSGYTF. The CDR3 DNA is TGCGCCAGCAGCCAAGGTCCAGGGCGATCTGGCTACACCTTC.